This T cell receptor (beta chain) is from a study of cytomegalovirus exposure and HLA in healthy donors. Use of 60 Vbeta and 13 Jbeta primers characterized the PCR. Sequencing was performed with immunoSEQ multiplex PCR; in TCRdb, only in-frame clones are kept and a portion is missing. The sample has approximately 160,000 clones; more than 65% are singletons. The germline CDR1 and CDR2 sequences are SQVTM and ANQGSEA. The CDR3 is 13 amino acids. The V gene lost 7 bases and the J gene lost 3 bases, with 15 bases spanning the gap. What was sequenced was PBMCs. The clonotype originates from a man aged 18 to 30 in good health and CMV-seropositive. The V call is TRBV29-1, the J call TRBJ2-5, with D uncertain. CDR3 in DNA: TGCAGCGCCCAAGGTGACTCGAAAGAGACCCAGTACTTC. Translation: CSAQGDSKETQYF.